The T cell receptor beta chain described here comes from a study of identical twins. This clonotype was found a few times. Its antigen is still unknown. A universal primer site came from template switching; cDNA carried unique molecular identifiers. TCRdb re-called the 5' RACE reads with MiXCR, one entry per CDR3 protein. This table has around 370,000 distinct CDR3 sequences, approximately 8.7% appearing once. Overall study findings and caveats: Fewer insertions characterized abundant cord blood beta clonotypes, whereas memory repertoires showed none. Analyses of zero insertions could, in part, be confounded by invariant MAIT and iNKT cells. Monozygotic twins shared more out-of-frame TCR alpha than recombination models predicted.

The sequenced material came from naive T cells sorted from blood. The receptor was isolated from a woman aged 50 to 65 in good health.

CDR3 amino acids: CASSLINTEAFF. The CDR3 DNA reads as TGTGCCAGCAGCCTCATTAACACTGAAGCTTTCTTT. This chain uses TRBV7-2 with TRBJ1-1; no clear D gene. The CDR3 sequence is 12 residues long. V lost 5 bases, J lost 2 bases, and 6 bases lay in between. Germline assignment: CDR1 SGHTA and CDR2 FQGNSA. Based on the CDR3 plus reference TRBV7-2 and TRBJ1-1, the full variable domain is GAGVSQSPSNKVTEKGKDVELRCDPISGHTALYWYRQSLGQGLEFLIYFQGNSAPDKSGLPSDRFSAERTGGSVSTLTIQRTQQEDSAVYLCASSLINTEAFFGQGTRLTVV.